Listed here are 27 T cell receptor beta chains from one sample, sequenced in a study of blood T cell repertoires in COVID-19. Some clones are missing from TCRdb's copy, which holds only in-frame ones; the method was immunoSEQ multiplex PCR. The sample has about 170,000 clones; around two thirds are singletons. The sequencing input was peripheral blood. These receptors were obtained from a woman older than 75 with acute or convalescent COVID-19.

The rearrangement links TRBV28 to TRBJ1-2, with D tentatively TRBD1 (6 bases). Germline values: CDR1 MDHEN, CDR2 SYDVKM. There are 14 residues in the CDR3. Trimming took 5 bases from V and 4 from J, leaving 14 bases between them. In DNA, the CDR3 is TGTGCCAGCAGTCTGGGGGCCGGCTTCTATGGCTACACCTTC. This translates into CASSLGAGFYGYTF.

This chain links TRBV27 with TRBJ2-5; the D is unclear. This CDR3 is 12 amino acids long. Germline V gene data show CDR1 as MNHEY and CDR2 as SMNVEV (reference sequence). The V gene lost 6 bases and the J gene lost 2 bases, with 7 bases spanning the gap. Written as DNA, the CDR3 is TGTGCCAGCAGAACGCGACAAGAGACCCAGTACTTC. It yields the protein CASRTRQETQYF.

The chain combines TRBV3-1 (or the pseudogene TRBV3-2) with TRBJ1-4, with TRBD1 matching over 7 bases. The J segment lost 8 bases and the V segment lost 0 bases, leaving 6 bases of the junction unmatched. Germline CDR1 reads LGHDT; CDR2 reads YNNKEL (reference sequence). The CDR3 covers 15 residues. DNA of the CDR3: TGTGCCAGCAGCCAAGAAGGGGGCGGGGAGGAAAAACTGTTTTTT. It codes for CASSQEGGGEEKLFF.

V usage is TRBV28 and J usage is TRBJ2-7; 8 nucleotides match TRBD1. The CDR3 runs to 17 residues. Germline values: CDR1 MDHEN, CDR2 SYDVKM. The V gene end was trimmed by 5 bases and the J gene end by 4 bases; junction bases not matched to a gene: 16. The CDR3 coding sequence is TGTGCCAGCAGTCCCTTGTTCCTTCAGGGGGCAGGATACGAGCAGTACTTC. Residues: CASSPLFLQGAGYEQYF.

This clone occurred a few times. The chain is built from TRBV6-1 and TRBJ2-5; the match to TRBD1 covers 7 bases. From germline, CDR1 is MNHNS and CDR2 SASEGT. The junction had 8 bases not matched to a gene; V was cut back by 4 bases and J by 0 bases. This CDR3 is built from 16 residues. CDR3 DNA sequence: TGTGCCAGCAGTGGGGTAGACAGGGTTTACCAAGAGACCCAGTACTTC. Protein product: CASSGVDRVYQETQYF.

This chain uses TRBV27 with TRBJ1-6, with D unresolved. Germline V gene data show CDR1 as MNHEY and CDR2 as SMNVEV (reference sequence). The ends were cut back, 2 bases at V and 5 bases at J, with 13 bases in the middle. This CDR3 is 16 amino acids long. DNA for the CDR3: TGTGCCAGCAGTTTAGGGAGGGCTCTCCATAATTCACCCCTCCACTTT. Its translation is CASSLGRALHNSPLHF.

A few counts support this clone. The rearrangement links TRBV7-3 to TRBJ2-1; a possible D gene is TRBD2 (6 bases). The germline CDR1 and CDR2 sequences are SGHTA and FQGTGA. V gave up 1 base and J gave up 7 bases, with 14 bases separating them. CDR3 length: 15 residues. The CDR3 loop reads CASSLSPTSWNEQFF. The CDR3 DNA reads TGTGCCAGCAGCTTAAGCCCGACTAGTTGGAATGAGCAGTTCTTC.

This clone has a single count. This sequence joins TRBV11-2 and TRBJ2-7; D possibly corresponds to TRBD1 (6 bases). V lost 5 bases and J lost 6, with 20 bases in between. The CDR3 sequence is 15 residues long. The germline V gene encodes CDR1 SGHAT and CDR2 FQNNGV. The CDR3 here is CASSRTNREVIEQYF. CDR3 nucleotides: TGTGCCAGCAGCCGGACAAACAGGGAAGTAATCGAGCAGTACTTC. Based on the CDR3 plus reference TRBV11-2 and TRBJ2-7, the full variable domain is EAGVAQSPRYKIIEKRQSVAFWCNPISGHATLYWYQQILGQGPKLLIQFQNNGVVDDSQLPKDRFSAERLKGVDSTLKIQPAKLEDSAVYLCASSRTNREVIEQYFGPGTRLTVT.

The chain joins TRBV7-8 to TRBJ2-7; possible D gene TRBD2, 6 bases. The CDR3 has 15 amino acids. V shed 4 bases and J shed 4 bases, with 17 bases lying between them. Germline assignment: CDR1 SGHVS and CDR2 FQNEAQ. CDR3 sequence reads: CASSSENLASYEQYF. The CDR3 nucleotides are TGTGCCAGCAGCTCTGAAAACCTAGCGAGTTACGAGCAGTACTTC. Full variable domain (remainder filled in from reference TRBV7-8 and TRBJ2-7): GAGVSQSPRYKVAKRGQDVALRCDPISGHVSLFWYQQALGQGPEFLTYFQNEAQLDKSGLPSDRFFAERPEGSVSTLKIQRTQQEDSAVYLCASSSENLASYEQYFGPGTRLTVT.

V gene TRBV11-2 combines with J gene TRBJ2-2; 7 bases fit TRBD2. V was clipped by 6 bases and J by 1 base; unmatched bases: 8. This CDR3 has 16 residues. The V gene's germline CDR1 is SGHAT and CDR2 FQNNGV. The CDR3 reads CASRGGVAGNTGELFF. In DNA, the CDR3 is TGTGCCAGCAGGGGAGGGGTAGCGGGGAACACCGGGGAGCTGTTTTTT.

The chain joins TRBV4-1 to TRBJ2-7; 9 bases line up with TRBD1. There are 14 residues in the CDR3. V gave up 2 bases and J gave up 6 bases; unmatched junction bases: 5. The V gene's germline CDR1 is MGHRA and CDR2 YSYEKL. The CDR3 reads CASSQLGTGSEQYF. CDR3 in DNA: TGCGCCAGCAGCCAACTTGGGACAGGGTCCGAGCAGTACTTC.

The V call is TRBV18, the J call TRBJ2-2; D is undetermined. CDR1 is KGHSH and CDR2 is LQKENI in the germline V gene. The V and J ends lost 3 bases and 3 bases respectively, with 14 bases between them. The CDR3 length is 16 residues. The CDR3 DNA follows: TGTGCCAGCTCACCTTTGCGAGTTTCGGACACCGGGGAGCTGTTTTTT. Protein product: CASSPLRVSDTGELFF.

As to this clone: Other DNA sequences from this sample encode an identical CDR3 as well. This chain connects TRBV5-1 to TRBJ2-5, with D perhaps matching TRBD2 (6 bases). CDR1 SGHRS and CDR2 YFSETQ come from the germline V gene. CDR3 size: 12 residues. The V gene lost 5 bases and the J gene lost 2 bases, with 7 bases spanning the gap. CDR3 DNA: TGCGCCAGCAGTAGCGGACAAGAGACCCAGTACTTC. This codes for CASSSGQETQYF.

This chain uses TRBV27 with TRBJ2-3, with 8 bases identical to TRBD2. CDR1 is MNHEY, CDR2 SMNVEV, per germline (reference sequence). The CDR3 contains 14 residues. With 5 bases clipped from V and 6 bases from J, the junction kept 7 bases outside the gene matches. The CDR3 spells CASSRAGVGDTQYF. The DNA of the CDR3 is TGTGCCAGCAGTCGAGCGGGAGTGGGGGATACGCAGTATTTT.

The V gene is TRBV7-6, the J gene TRBJ2-7, with 8 bases that match TRBD1. The J segment lost 3 bases and the V segment lost 4 bases, leaving 17 bases of the junction unmatched. Germline V gives CDR1 SGHVS, CDR2 FNYEAQ. The CDR3 totals 18 residues. The CDR3 DNA is TGTGCCAGCAGCTCAGGGACAGGACTACCTCATCTTTACTACGAGCAGTACTTC. Its translation: CASSSGTGLPHLYYEQYF.

The sample holds a few counts of this clone. The gene calls are TRBV6-5 and TRBJ1-1; 7 positions match TRBD1. V was clipped by 7 bases and J by 2 bases; unmatched bases: 10. The CDR3 has 15 amino acids. Germline V gene data show CDR1 as MNHEY and CDR2 as SVGAGI. This chain's CDR3 is CASKRQGSGNTEAFF. The CDR3 nucleotides read TGTGCCAGCAAACGACAGGGATCGGGCAACACTGAAGCTTTCTTT.

The rearrangement links TRBV6-5 to TRBJ1-1; 7 positions match TRBD1. V gave up 0 bases and J gave up 6 bases; unmatched junction bases: 7. CDR3 length equals 15 residues. Germline V gives CDR1 MNHEY, CDR2 SVGAGI. CDR3 nucleotides: TGTGCCAGCAGTTACTCGGAGGGGGCGGTGGCTGAAGCTTTCTTT. It yields the protein CASSYSEGAVAEAFF.

Note on this clone: The same CDR3 can be traced to other DNA sequences in this sample. The chain recombines TRBV2 with TRBJ1-4; D gene unclear. Germline values: CDR1 SNHLY, CDR2 FYNNEI. There are 13 residues in the CDR3. Trimming took 4 bases from V and 5 from J, leaving 8 bases between them. The CDR3 loop reads CASSADGNEKLFF. The DNA of the CDR3 is TGTGCCAGCAGTGCCGACGGGAATGAAAAACTGTTTTTT. Variable domain in full (rest from reference TRBV2 and TRBJ1-4): EPEVTQTPSHQVTQMGQEVILRCVPISNHLYFYWYRQILGQKVEFLVSFYNNEISEKSEIFDDQFSVERPDGSNFTLKIRSTKLEDSAMYFCASSADGNEKLFFGSGTQLSVL.

The J gene is TRBJ1-1, the V gene TRBV18; weak D call: TRBD1 (5 bases). The germline CDR1 and CDR2 sequences are KGHSH and LQKENI. The length of the CDR3 is 14 residues. Trimming took 3 bases from V and 1 from J, leaving 9 bases between them. The CDR3: CASSPRQKNTEAFF. DNA of the CDR3: TGTGCCAGCTCACCTCGACAGAAGAACACTGAAGCTTTCTTT.

The chain uses TRBV10-1 and TRBJ2-1; 9 bases are shared with TRBD1. J lost 3 bases, V lost 5 bases, and 14 bases had no gene match. From germline, CDR1 is WNHNN and CDR2 SYGVQD (reference sequence). CDR3 length: 18 residues. The CDR3 DNA sequence: TGCGCCAGCAGTCAGGACAGGGGACTTAGAGGATTCTACAATGAGCAGTTCTTC. Protein: CASSQDRGLRGFYNEQFF.

The chain has TRBV15 and TRBJ2-7; D perhaps matches TRBD2 (6 bases). This CDR3 is 15 amino acids long. V gave up 9 bases and J gave up 6 bases, with 24 bases separating them. Per the germline V gene, CDR1 is LNHNV and CDR2 is YYDKDF (reference sequence). This CDR3 is CATERGGGTLLEQYF. As DNA, the CDR3 is TGTGCCACGGAACGGGGTGGGGGGACCCTGCTCGAGCAGTACTTC.

The J gene is TRBJ2-1, the V gene TRBV20-1; 9 bases fit TRBD2. V lost 3 bases and J lost 8; bases outside the gene matches: 8. The CDR3 runs to 14 residues. Looked up from germline, CDR1 is DFQATT and CDR2 is SNEGSKA (reference sequence). The CDR3 reads CSASRASGVDEQFF. The CDR3 bases are TGCAGTGCTAGTAGGGCTAGCGGGGTGGATGAGCAGTTCTTC.

The V gene is TRBV30, the J gene TRBJ2-2, with a weak D call TRBD2 (6 bases). In germline, CDR1 is GTSNPN, CDR2 SVGIG (reference sequence). The V and J ends lost 5 bases and 8 bases respectively, with 24 bases between them. This CDR3 has 16 residues. CDR3 in amino acids: CAWAPITGEGRGELFF. In nucleotides, the CDR3 is TGTGCCTGGGCCCCGATTACGGGAGAGGGTCGGGGGGAGCTGTTTTTT.

A few counts support this clone. J is TRBJ2-5 and V is TRBV19; D is unclear. V was pared by 3 bases and J by 0 bases, with 5 bases between. Germline assignment: CDR1 LNHDA and CDR2 SQIVND (reference sequence). The CDR3 consists of 13 residues. DNA of the CDR3: TGTGCCAGTAGTATGGTAGACCAAGAGACCCAGTACTTC. This translates into CASSMVDQETQYF. Full variable domain (rest looked up from reference TRBV19 and TRBJ2-5): DGGITQSPKYLFRKEGQNVTLSCEQNLNHDAMYWYRQDPGQGLRLIYYSQIVNDFQKGDIAEGYSVSREKKESFPLTVTSAQKNPTAFYLCASSMVDQETQYFGPGTRLLVL.

The chain carries TRBV6-2 or TRBV6-3 and TRBJ2-7, with a weak D call TRBD1 (6 bases). The CDR3 is 15 amino acids. The V end lost 6 bases, the J end lost 1 base, and 16 bases lay between the germline ends. Germline loops: CDR1 MNHEY, CDR2 SVGEGT. The CDR3 sequence: CASSTEQGKSYEQYF. CDR3 nucleotide sequence: TGTGCCAGCAGCACCGAACAGGGCAAGTCCTACGAGCAGTACTTC.

CDR3 in DNA: TGTGCCAGCAGTTTTCGGGGGGTCGGGGAGTTCTTC. This translates into CASSFRGVGEFF. The gene calls are TRBV27 and TRBJ2-1, with 7 bases that match TRBD2. Per the germline V gene, CDR1 is MNHEY and CDR2 is SMNVEV (reference sequence). With 3 bases clipped from V and 14 bases from J, the junction kept 7 bases outside the gene matches. This CDR3 is 12 amino acids long.

The chain links TRBV5-1 to TRBJ2-7, with a tentative D call TRBD1 (6 bases). The CDR3 runs to 13 residues. Between the trimmed V and J ends, which lost 4 bases and 3 bases, there was a span of 11 bases. From germline, CDR1 is SGHRS and CDR2 YFSETQ. As DNA, the CDR3 is TGCGCCAGCAGCCTTGACAGGATCTACGAGCAGTACTTC. Protein product: CASSLDRIYEQYF.